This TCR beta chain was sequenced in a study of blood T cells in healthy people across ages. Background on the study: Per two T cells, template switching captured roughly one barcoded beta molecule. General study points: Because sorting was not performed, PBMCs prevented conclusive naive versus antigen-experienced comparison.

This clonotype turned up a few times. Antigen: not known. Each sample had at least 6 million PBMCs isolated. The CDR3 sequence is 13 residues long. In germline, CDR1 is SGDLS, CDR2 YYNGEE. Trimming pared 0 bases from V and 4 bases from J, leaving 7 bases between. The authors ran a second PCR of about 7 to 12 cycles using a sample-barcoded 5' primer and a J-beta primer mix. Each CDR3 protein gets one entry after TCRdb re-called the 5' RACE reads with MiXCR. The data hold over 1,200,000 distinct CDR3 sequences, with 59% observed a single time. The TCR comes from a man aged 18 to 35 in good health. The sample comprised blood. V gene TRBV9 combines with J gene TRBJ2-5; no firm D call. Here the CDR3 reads CASSVGPRETQYF. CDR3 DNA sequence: TGTGCCAGCAGCGTAGGACCTAGAGAGACCCAGTACTTC.